These 9 T cell receptor beta chains were all obtained from the same sample, sequenced in a study of a mutant IDH1 vaccine in newly diagnosed glioma. These receptors are not linked to any known antigen. Data came from immunoSEQ multiplex PCR; TCRdb stores just in-frame clones and leaves some out. Of around 130,000 clones in the sample, about four fifths were seen once. As to time point: week 11, during vaccination. One vaccine dose held 300 ug of mutant IDH1 20-mer peptide and came with topical imiquimod. Here the sequenced sample was PBMCs, taken from a glioma patient whose treatment included an IDH1 peptide vaccine. The receptors originated from a man aged 40-55 years with glioma.

The rearrangement joins TRBV18 to TRBJ1-2; TRBD1 might be the D (5 bases). This CDR3 spans 13 amino acids. V was clipped by 5 bases and J by 2 bases, with 9 bases between them. Germline V gene lookup returns CDR1 KGHSH and CDR2 LQKENI. Here the CDR3 reads CASSGTSNYGYTF. The CDR3 bases are TGTGCCAGCTCAGGGACGTCCAACTATGGCTACACCTTC.

A word on this clone: One junction end disagrees with the germline gene, perhaps due to a read error. The chain couples TRBV7-7 to TRBJ2-5; 7 positions agree with TRBD1. CDR3 length: 14 residues. Looked up from germline, CDR1 is SSHAT and CDR2 is FNYEAQ (reference sequence). The CDR3 protein is CASSSDRVSETQYF. CDR3 coding DNA: TGTGCTAGCAGCTCCGACAGGGTTTCAGAGACCCAGTACTTC. The full variable domain, its missing parts supplied by reference TRBV7-7 and TRBJ2-5, is GAGVSQSPRYKVTKRGQDVTLRCDPISSHATLYWYQQALGQGPEFLTYFNYEAQPDKSGLPSDRFSAERPEGSISTLTIQRTEQRDSAMYRCASSSDRVSETQYFGPGTRLLVL.

This clone appeared a few times. This chain links TRBV19 with TRBJ1-1, with D perhaps matching TRBD1 (5 bases). This CDR3 contains 15 residues. The V gene lost 2 bases and the J gene lost 0 bases, with 10 bases spanning the gap. Germline-derived CDR1 and CDR2 are LNHDA and SQIVND (reference sequence). The CDR3 region has the DNA TGTGCCAGTAGTATATTGGGACCTTTGAACACTGAAGCTTTCTTT. Amino acid sequence: CASSILGPLNTEAFF.

The V gene is TRBV27, the J gene TRBJ2-5; 7 bases align to TRBD1. The V segment lost 5 bases and the J segment 4 bases; nucleotides outside the gene matches: 1. CDR1 is MNHEY, CDR2 SMNVEV, per germline (reference sequence). There are 12 residues in the CDR3. The CDR3 here is CASSGQVETQYF. CDR3 sequence (DNA): TGTGCCAGCAGTGGACAGGTAGAGACCCAGTACTTC.

This clone was counted a single time. The rearrangement joins TRBV11-2 to TRBJ2-2; TRBD2 aligns across 12 bases. V was pared by 0 bases and J by 5 bases, with 1 base of the junction left unmatched. This CDR3 is built from 16 residues. Per the germline V gene, CDR1 is SGHAT and CDR2 is FQNNGV. This CDR3 is CASSLDGLAGTGELFF. In DNA, the CDR3 is TGTGCCAGCAGCTTAGATGGACTAGCGGGGACCGGGGAGCTGTTTTTT.

V and J are TRBV7-2 and TRBJ2-5, with 8 bases fitting TRBD2. After removal of 1 base from V and 1 base from J, the junction contained 5 bases not matched to a gene. Germline CDR1 and CDR2: SGHTA and FQGNSA. This CDR3 is built from 16 residues. The DNA of the CDR3 is TGTGCCAGCAGCTTAGACGCGGGGGGAGTCCAAGAGACCCAGTACTTC. It encodes CASSLDAGGVQETQYF.

This clone was observed a single time. The rearrangement uses TRBV11-2 and TRBJ1-2; D uncertain. This CDR3 comprises 13 residues. V was shortened by 5 bases and J by 6 bases, with 13 bases between the two germline ends. The V gene's germline CDR1 is SGHAT and CDR2 FQNNGV. This CDR3 is CASSPAGGHGYTF. The CDR3 DNA is TGTGCCAGCAGCCCCGCGGGAGGGCATGGCTACACCTTC.

V gene TRBV7-6 combines with J gene TRBJ1-3, with D hard to call. Germline V CDR1 and CDR2: SGHVS, FNYEAQ. This CDR3 contains 15 residues. The germline V and J ends were trimmed by 5 bases and 4 bases, with 15 bases remaining between them. This CDR3 is CASSPGRGSGNTIYF. The CDR3 DNA is TGTGCCAGCAGCCCCGGGAGAGGTTCCGGAAACACCATATATTTT.

V is TRBV6-5 and J is TRBJ1-2; D remains ambiguous. The CDR3 sequence is 13 residues long. Germline V gene lookup returns CDR1 MNHEY and CDR2 SVGAGI. Trimming cost V 5 bases and J 8 bases, with 15 bases left between them. The DNA of the CDR3 is TGTGCCAGCAGTAGAGGAGGACCCCTGGGCTACACCTTC. Encoded protein: CASSRGGPLGYTF.